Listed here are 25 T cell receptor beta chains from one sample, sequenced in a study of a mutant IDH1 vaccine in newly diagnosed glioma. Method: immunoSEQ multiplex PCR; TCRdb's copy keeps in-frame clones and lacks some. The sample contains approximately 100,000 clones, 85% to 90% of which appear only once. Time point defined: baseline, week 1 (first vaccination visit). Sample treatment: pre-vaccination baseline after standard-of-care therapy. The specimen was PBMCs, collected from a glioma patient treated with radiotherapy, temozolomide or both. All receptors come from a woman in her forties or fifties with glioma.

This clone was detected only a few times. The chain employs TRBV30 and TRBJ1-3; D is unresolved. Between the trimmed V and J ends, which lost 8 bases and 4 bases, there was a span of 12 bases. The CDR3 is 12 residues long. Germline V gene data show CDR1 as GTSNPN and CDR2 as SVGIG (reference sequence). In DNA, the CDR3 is TGTGCCCACGGGGATCTCGGAAACACCATATATTTT. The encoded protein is CAHGDLGNTIYF.

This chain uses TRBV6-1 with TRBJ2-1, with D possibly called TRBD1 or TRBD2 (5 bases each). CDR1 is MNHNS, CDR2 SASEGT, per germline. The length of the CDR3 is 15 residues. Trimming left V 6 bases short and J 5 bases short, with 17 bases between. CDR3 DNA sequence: TGTGCCAGCAGCCCCCTGGGGGAGTTCCACAATGAGCAGTTCTTC. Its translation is CASSPLGEFHNEQFF.

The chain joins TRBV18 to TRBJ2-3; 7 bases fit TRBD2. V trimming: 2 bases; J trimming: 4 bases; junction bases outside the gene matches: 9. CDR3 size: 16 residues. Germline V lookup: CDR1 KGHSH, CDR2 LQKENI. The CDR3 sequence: CASSPSAGRSSDTQYF. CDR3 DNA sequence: TGTGCCAGCTCACCAAGCGCCGGGAGGTCGTCAGATACGCAGTATTTT.

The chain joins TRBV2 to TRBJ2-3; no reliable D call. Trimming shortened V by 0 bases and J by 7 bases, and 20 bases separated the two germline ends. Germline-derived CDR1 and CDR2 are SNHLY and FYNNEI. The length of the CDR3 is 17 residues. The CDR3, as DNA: TGTGCCAGCAGTGAAGCGCTCCGTGACTTGCCCTACCATACGCAGTATTTT. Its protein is CASSEALRDLPYHTQYF.

The CDR3 sequence: CASSWTGASYQETQYF. The CDR3 nucleotides are TGTGCCAGCAGTTGGACAGGGGCCTCCTACCAAGAGACCCAGTACTTC. V usage is TRBV6-5 and J usage is TRBJ2-5, with TRBD1 matching 9 bases. This CDR3 has 16 amino acids. CDR1 and CDR2 (germline): MNHEY, SVGAGI. V shed 4 bases, J shed 0 bases, and the junction held 6 bases outside the gene matches.

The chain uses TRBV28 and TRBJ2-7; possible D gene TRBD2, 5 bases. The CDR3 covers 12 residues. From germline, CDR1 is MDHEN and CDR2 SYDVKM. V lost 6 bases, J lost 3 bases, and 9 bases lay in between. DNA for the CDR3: TGTGCCAGCAGCGGGATGCTCTACGAGCAGTACTTC. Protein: CASSGMLYEQYF.

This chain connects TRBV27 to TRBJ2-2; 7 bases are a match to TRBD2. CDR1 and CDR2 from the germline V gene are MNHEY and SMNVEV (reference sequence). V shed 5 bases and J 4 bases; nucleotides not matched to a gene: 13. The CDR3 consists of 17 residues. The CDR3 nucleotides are TGTGCCAGCAGTCCCCTGAACCCGTGGGAGGGCACCGGGGAGCTGTTTTTT. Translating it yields CASSPLNPWEGTGELFF.

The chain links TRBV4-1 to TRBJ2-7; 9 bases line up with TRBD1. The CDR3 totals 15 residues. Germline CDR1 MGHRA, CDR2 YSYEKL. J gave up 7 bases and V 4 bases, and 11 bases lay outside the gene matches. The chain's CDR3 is CASSLDRGDPREQYF. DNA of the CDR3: TGCGCCAGCAGCCTTGACAGGGGGGATCCTCGGGAGCAGTACTTC.

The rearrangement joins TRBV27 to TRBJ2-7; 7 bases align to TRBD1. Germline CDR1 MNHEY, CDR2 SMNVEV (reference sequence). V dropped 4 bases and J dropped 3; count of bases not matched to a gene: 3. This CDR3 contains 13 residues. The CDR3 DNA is TGTGCCAGCAGTTGGACAGGAGACTACGAGCAGTACTTC. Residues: CASSWTGDYEQYF.

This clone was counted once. The CDR3 nucleotides read TGTGCCAGCACCCCCGGGACAGGGGACTCCTACGAGCAGTACTTC. It codes for CASTPGTGDSYEQYF. The V and J genes are TRBV4-2 and TRBJ2-5; TRBD1 matches at 10 bases. The end of the DNA fits TRBJ2-7 better, so the J call may be wrong. This CDR3 has 15 residues. From germline, CDR1 is LGHNA and CDR2 YNFKEQ.

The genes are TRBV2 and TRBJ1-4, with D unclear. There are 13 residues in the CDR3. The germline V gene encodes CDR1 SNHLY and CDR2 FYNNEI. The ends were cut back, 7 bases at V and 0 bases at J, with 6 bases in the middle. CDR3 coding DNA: TGTGCCAGCACGCGGGCAACTAATGAAAAACTGTTTTTT. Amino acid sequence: CASTRATNEKLFF.

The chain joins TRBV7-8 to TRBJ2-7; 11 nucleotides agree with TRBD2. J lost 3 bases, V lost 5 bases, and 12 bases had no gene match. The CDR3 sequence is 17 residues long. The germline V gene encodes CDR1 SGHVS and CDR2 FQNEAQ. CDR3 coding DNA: TGTGCCAGCAGCCCCCGGGGACTAGCGGCCGGGCACTACGAGCAGTACTTC. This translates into CASSPRGLAAGHYEQYF.

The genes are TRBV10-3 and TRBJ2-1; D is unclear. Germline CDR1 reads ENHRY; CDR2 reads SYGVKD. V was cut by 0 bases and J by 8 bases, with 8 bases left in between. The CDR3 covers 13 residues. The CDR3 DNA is TGTGCCATCAGTGAGTCGGATTACGATGAGCAGTTCTTC. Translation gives CAISESDYDEQFF.

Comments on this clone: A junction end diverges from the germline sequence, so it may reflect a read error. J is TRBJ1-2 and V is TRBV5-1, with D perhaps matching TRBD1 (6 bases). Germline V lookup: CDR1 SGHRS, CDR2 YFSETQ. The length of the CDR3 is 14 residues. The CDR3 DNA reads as TGCGCCAACAGCACCGGACAGACCCCTCTAGGCTACACCTTC. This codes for CANSTGQTPLGYTF.

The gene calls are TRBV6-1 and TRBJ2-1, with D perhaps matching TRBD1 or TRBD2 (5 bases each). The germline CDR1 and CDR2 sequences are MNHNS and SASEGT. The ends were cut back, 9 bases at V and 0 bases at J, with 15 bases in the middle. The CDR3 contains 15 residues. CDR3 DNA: TGTGCCAGTCCTCCCGGGACCCTCTCCTACAATGAGCAGTTCTTC. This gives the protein CASPPGTLSYNEQFF.

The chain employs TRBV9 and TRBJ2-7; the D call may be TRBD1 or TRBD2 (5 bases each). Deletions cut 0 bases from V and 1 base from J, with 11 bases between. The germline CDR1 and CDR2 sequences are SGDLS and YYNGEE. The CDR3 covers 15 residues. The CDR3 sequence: CASSVAVGTSYEQYF. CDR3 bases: TGTGCCAGCAGCGTAGCGGTAGGGACGTCCTACGAGCAGTACTTC.

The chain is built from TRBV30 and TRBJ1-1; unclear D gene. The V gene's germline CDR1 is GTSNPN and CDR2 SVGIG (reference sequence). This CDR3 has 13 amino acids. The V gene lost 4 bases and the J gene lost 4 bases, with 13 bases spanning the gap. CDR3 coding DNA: TGTGCCTGGATCACACGATGGGGCACTGAAGCTTTCTTT. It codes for CAWITRWGTEAFF.

CDR3 in DNA: TGCAGTGCCCCTGACAGCTATGGCTACACCTTC. Translated: CSAPDSYGYTF. This chain connects TRBV20-1 to TRBJ1-2, with TRBD1 as a possible D gene (5 bases). From germline, CDR1 is DFQATT and CDR2 SNEGSKA (reference sequence). V was trimmed by 6 bases and J by 4 bases, leaving 9 bases between them. The CDR3 has 11 residues.

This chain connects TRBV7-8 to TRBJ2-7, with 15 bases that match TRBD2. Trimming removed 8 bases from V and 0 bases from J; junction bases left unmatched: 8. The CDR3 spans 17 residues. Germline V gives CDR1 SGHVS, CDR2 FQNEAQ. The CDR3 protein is CASAGTSGRYSSYEQYF. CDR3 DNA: TGTGCCAGCGCCGGGACTAGCGGGAGGTATAGCTCCTACGAGCAGTACTTC.

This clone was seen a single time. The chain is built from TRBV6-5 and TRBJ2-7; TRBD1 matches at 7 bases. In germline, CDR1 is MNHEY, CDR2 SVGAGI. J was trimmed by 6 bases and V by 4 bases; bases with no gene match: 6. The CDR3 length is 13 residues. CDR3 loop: CASSSRNRGEQYF. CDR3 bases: TGTGCCAGCAGTTCGCGAAACAGGGGCGAGCAGTACTTC.

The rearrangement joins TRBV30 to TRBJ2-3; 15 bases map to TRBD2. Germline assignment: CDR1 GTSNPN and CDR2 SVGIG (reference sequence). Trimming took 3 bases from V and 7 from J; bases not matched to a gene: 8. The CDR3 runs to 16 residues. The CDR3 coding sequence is TGTGCCTGGAGGGGTTTGGGACTAGCGGGGGGCCATACGCAGTATTTT. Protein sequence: CAWRGLGLAGGHTQYF.

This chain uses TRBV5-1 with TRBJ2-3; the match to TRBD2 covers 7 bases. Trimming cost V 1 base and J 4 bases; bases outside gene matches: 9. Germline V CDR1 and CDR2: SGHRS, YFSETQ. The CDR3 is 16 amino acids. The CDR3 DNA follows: TGCGCCAGCAGCTTGATGGGCGGGAGCGGGGCAGATACGCAGTATTTT. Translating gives CASSLMGGSGADTQYF.

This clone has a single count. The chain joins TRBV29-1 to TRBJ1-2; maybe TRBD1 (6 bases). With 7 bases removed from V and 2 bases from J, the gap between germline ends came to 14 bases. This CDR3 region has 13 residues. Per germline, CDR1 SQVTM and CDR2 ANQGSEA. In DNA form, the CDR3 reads TGCAGCGCCGCCCAGGGGACCAACTATGGCTACACCTTC. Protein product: CSAAQGTNYGYTF.

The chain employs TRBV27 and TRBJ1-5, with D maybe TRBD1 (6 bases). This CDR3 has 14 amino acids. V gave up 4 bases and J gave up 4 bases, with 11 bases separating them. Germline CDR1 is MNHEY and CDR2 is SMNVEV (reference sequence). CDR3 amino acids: CASSSQGGNQPQHF. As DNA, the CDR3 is TGTGCCAGCAGTTCACAGGGAGGGAATCAGCCCCAGCATTTT.

The CDR3 bases are TGTGCCAGTATGGGGGACACTGAAGCTTTCTTT. It is translated as CASMGDTEAFF. The chain couples TRBV19 to TRBJ1-1; weak D call: TRBD1 (5 bases). The V gene's germline CDR1 is LNHDA and CDR2 SQIVND (reference sequence). This CDR3 spans 11 amino acids. Trimming shortened V by 7 bases and J by 3 bases, and 6 bases separated the two germline ends.